The rows below give T cell receptor beta chains drawn from one sample of a study of T-cell memory formation after mild COVID-19. Each CDR3 protein gets one entry after TCRdb re-called the 5' RACE reads with MiXCR. The table records 400,000 to 500,000 distinct CDR3 sequences, 20% to 25% of them present only once. The sample taken for sequencing was PBMCs or a T cell subset sorted from them (not recorded which). These receptor sequences come from an adult woman who had mild COVID-19 (a few samples of this study predate the infection). Cell type and time point are not known. CDR3s include the opening cysteine and the closing phenylalanine or tryptophan. Each record gives: V gene, clone size, D gene, J gene, CDR3 DNA, CDR3 protein. The D gene is left open where the match is weak. Expanded clones are given a class, and other clones once, few, many or no size at all.

TRBV20-1	NA	TRBD2	TRBJ2-1	TGCAGTGCTAGAGTTCGAGCGGGAGAGACCTACAATGAGCAGTTCTTC	CSARVRAGETYNEQFF
TRBV10-3	many	TRBD2	TRBJ2-3	TGTGCCATCAGTTCTCGACTAGCGGGGCTCACAGATACGCAGTATTTT	CAISSRLAGLTDTQYF
TRBV6-2/TRBV6-3	NA	NA	TRBJ2-1	TGTGCCAGCAGTTCTCAGCGGAACAATGAGCAGTTCTTC	CASSSQRNNEQFF
TRBV5-1	few	TRBD2	TRBJ2-3	TGCGCCAGCAGTCCCCCTAGCGGGGGCCCTAGCACAGATACGCAGTATTTT	CASSPPSGGPSTDTQYF
TRBV5-1	NA	NA	TRBJ2-6	TGCGCCAGCAGCTTGACAGCGACCGGGGCCAACGTCCTGACTTTC	CASSLTATGANVLTF
TRBV7-9	few	NA	TRBJ2-1	TGTGCCAGCAGCCCGCCCGACTCCGACAATGAGCAGTTCTTC	CASSPPDSDNEQFF
TRBV5-1	few	NA	TRBJ1-5	TGCGCCAGCAAGGCGGACTTAGATGGCAATCAGCCCCAGCATTTT	CASKADLDGNQPQHF
TRBV12-3/TRBV12-4	NA	TRBD2	TRBJ2-7	TGTGCCAGCAGTACGTTAGCGGGAGTAGGGGACGAGCAGTACTTC	CASSTLAGVGDEQYF
TRBV30	few	NA	TRBJ1-1	TGTGCCTGGAGTGTACTTGGTCCGGGGTTCGACACTGAAGCTTTCTTT	CAWSVLGPGFDTEAFF
TRBV9	few	NA	TRBJ2-6	TGTGCCAGCAGCGTCCCGGGGGCCAACGTCCTGACTTTC	CASSVPGANVLTF
TRBV6-1	few	NA	TRBJ2-2	TGTGCCAGCAGTCCCCGCGGGGGCTCCGGGGAGCTGTTTTTT	CASSPRGGSGELFF
TRBV12-3/TRBV12-4	NA	TRBD2	TRBJ2-7	TGTGCCAGCAGAACCTCGGCTAGCGGGAGGTACGAGCAGTACTTC	CASRTSASGRYEQYF
TRBV4-3	NA	TRBD2	TRBJ2-7	TGCGCCAGCAGCCAAGATGTAGTAGCGGGAGGGCCCTACGAGCAGTACTTC	CASSQDVVAGGPYEQYF
TRBV24-1	few	NA	TRBJ2-1	TGTGCCACCCGTAGTGAGGGAGGACGCCCCAATGAGCAGTTCTTC	CATRSEGGRPNEQFF
TRBV5-1	NA	TRBD1	TRBJ2-7	TGCGCCAGCAGCGCCCGGACAGGGTCCCACACCTACGAGCAGTACTTC	CASSARTGSHTYEQYF